The clone carrying this T cell receptor (beta chain) was observed at least ten times. Through a sample-barcoded 5' primer and a J-beta primer mix, a second PCR was run for roughly 7 to 12 cycles. TCRdb passed the 5' RACE reads through MiXCR, listing each CDR3 protein once. The sample gives hundreds of thousands of distinct CDR3 sequences, approximately 30% of which show up once; roughly 14% is in the top ten. This sample is drawn from a study of blood T cells in healthy people across ages. This CDR3 region has 14 residues. The germline CDR1 and CDR2 sequences are SGHTA and FQGNSA. Trimming shortened V by 5 bases and J by 7 bases, and 17 bases separated the two germline ends. At least 5.5 micrograms of total RNA were extracted per sample.

The sample comprised blood. The sequence derives from a woman aged 80 or over in good health. The chain joins TRBV7-2 to TRBJ1-2; no reliable D call. CDR3 nucleotide sequence: TGTGCCAGCAGCCCGTCGTCCGAGGGAGGTGGCTACACCTTC. Translated, it gives CASSPSSEGGGYTF.